A selection of T cell receptor beta chains follows, all from one sample in a study of cytotoxic CD8 clonotypes in ibrutinib-treated CLL. Method: immunoSEQ multiplex PCR; TCRdb's copy keeps in-frame clones and lacks some. The data contain 15,000 to 20,000 clones, about 80% of them singletons. The source was PBMCs, collected before ibrutinib treatment. The receptors shown here come from a human donor with chronic lymphocytic leukemia. The CDR3 runs from the conserved cysteine through the conserved F or W. The D gene is left open where the match is weak. Clone sizes are given selectively: once, few, many, or a class where the clone is expanded.

>.|TRBV7-9|few|TRBJ1-2
CASSLQDGVGYTF
TGTGCCAGCAGCCTACAGGATGGGGTAGGCTACACCTTC
>TRBD2|TRBV11-3|.|TRBJ2-2
CASSLDRGAGELFF
TGTGCCAGCAGCTTAGATCGGGGGGCCGGGGAGCTGTTTTTT
>.|TRBV11-2|once|TRBJ1-3
CASSLPGLGNTIYF
TGTGCCAGCAGCTTACCCGGGTTGGGAAACACCATATATTTT
>.|TRBV2|.|TRBJ1-1
CASFKTDVNTEAFF
TGTGCCAGCTTTAAGACGGACGTGAACACTGAAGCTTTCTTT
>.|TRBV6-6|.|TRBJ1-1
CASSYRGDTEAFF
TGTGCCAGCAGTTACCGAGGGGACACTGAAGCTTTCTTT
>TRBD1|TRBV19|.|TRBJ1-5
CASRDPGGRQPQHF
TGTGCCAGTAGAGACCCAGGGGGTCGACAGCCCCAGCATTTT
>.|TRBV2|.|TRBJ2-7
CASSEGPTPHEQYF
TGTGCCAGCAGTGAAGGACCGACACCCCACGAGCAGTACTTC
>TRBD2|TRBV7-3|once|TRBJ2-7
CASSFGGSSSYEQYF
TGTGCCAGCAGCTTCGGGGGGTCGAGCTCCTACGAGCAGTACTTC
>TRBD2|TRBV11-3|.|TRBJ2-1
CASSLGQGLLNEQFF
TGTGCCAGCAGCTTAGGTCAGGGACTACTCAATGAGCAGTTCTTC
>.|TRBV27|.|TRBJ2-2
CAFVRPLF
TGTGCTTTCGTTCGTCCACTTTTT
>.|TRBV5-4|.|TRBJ2-5
CASSQTNQETQYF
TGTGCCAGCAGCCAGACCAACCAAGAGACCCAGTACTTC
>.|TRBV10-1|.|TRBJ2-3
CASSESPGPSTDTQYF
TGCGCCAGCAGTGAGTCACCGGGACCGAGCACAGATACGCAGTATTTT
>.|TRBV2|.|TRBJ2-3
CASSSSGKITDTQYF
TGTGCCAGCAGTTCGAGCGGAAAGATCACAGATACGCAGTATTTT
>.|TRBV29-1|.|TRBJ1-5
CSVPEGTSNQPQHF
TGCAGCGTTCCCGAGGGGACGAGCAATCAGCCCCAGCATTTT
>.|TRBV6-1|few|TRBJ1-5
CAHGVGGSNQPQHF
TGTGCCCACGGGGTGGGGGGGAGCAATCAGCCCCAGCATTTT
>.|TRBV28|.|TRBJ1-3
CASSTGRNTIYF
TGTGCCAGCAGCACAGGGAGAAACACCATATATTTT
>.|TRBV5-1|.|TRBJ1-2
CASSSKLGDYGYTF
TGCGCCAGCAGCTCAAAACTGGGGGACTATGGCTACACCTTC
>.|TRBV7-9|.|TRBJ1-1
CASSPATGSEAFF
TGTGCCAGCAGCCCCGCCACAGGGTCTGAAGCTTTCTTT
>TRBD1|TRBV19|.|TRBJ2-5
CASSIGDRGPETQYF
TGTGCCAGTAGTATCGGGGACAGGGGTCCGGAGACCCAGTACTTC
>.|TRBV28|.|TRBJ2-1
CASTWTISGEQFF
TGTGCCAGCACCTGGACCATCTCCGGTGAGCAGTTCTTC